This T cell receptor beta chain came from a study of cytomegalovirus exposure and HLA in healthy donors (TCRdb year 2017). Looking at the study overall: A later analysis indicated that the 90 to 150 validation repertoires were generated on the platform also employed for the 600 to 750 repertoires of the first cohort. The study aimed to test whether signatures of past pathogen exposure could be identified by cataloging public T cell receptors. High-throughput TCR immunosequencing, statistical association of individual TCRs with disease status, and machine learning were combined to predict cytomegalovirus infection status. Along with the 666-subject first cohort, a separate validation cohort of more than 90 different subjects was used.

The cysteine opens and the phenylalanine closes a CDR3 of 18 amino acids. Only the CDR3 part of the read is kept: 54 bases, read in frame from the first base. From the germline V gene (reference sequence), CDR1 is PRHDT and CDR2 is FYEKMQ. V drops 0 bases and J drops 1 base, leaving 19 bases in between. Donors formed part of the validation cohort, which comprised 120 subjects and was distinct from the first cohort of 670 or so subjects. What the research found in general, with its limitations: A total of 150 to 200 TCR beta chains were listed by the study as associated with cytomegalovirus. A few of the identified cytomegalovirus-associated TCR beta chains were confirmed in vitro to be specific for cytomegalovirus antigens. The validation cohort had no HLA typing available for a later analysis, so co-occurrence within that cohort was assessed over all 130 or so repertoires. While some public TCRs were present in many individuals, most TCR sequences turned up only very rarely across donors. The classifier was reported to diagnose cytomegalovirus status with high specificity and sensitivity in both the original and validation cohorts. The authors suggested that the approach could potentially be generalized to other disease states and immunological phenotypes. A later analysis found that TCRs clustered in the first cohort also tended to co-occur in the roughly 120 validation repertoires, with 94% of cluster scores above 0.

About this clone itself: Its recognized antigen is unknown. Base-call qualities are not available, and no considerably larger clone is one nucleotide away.

Receptor libraries were prepared by the immunoSEQ multiplex PCR assay. The source study handled its data this way. To diagnose cytomegalovirus status from the catalog of TCR beta chain sequences, a statistical classification framework was built. TCRdb mirrors the immuneACCESS table, restricted to in-frame sequences. Some clones are absent from its copies; in checked studies, under half trace to an unresolved V gene, and the reason for the others is unknown. The V and J calls and clone size are taken from that table; D and trimming were inferred from the DNA. The sample table lists some 150,000 clones, over 80% of them with a count of one. The ten largest clonotypes hold about 6.7% of the sample.

This receptor chain uses TRBV13 and TRBJ2-7, with a weak D call of TRBD2 (5 bases match). Source material: PBMCs. The receptor comes from a woman aged 25 to 45 in good health and CMV-seropositive. The bases read TGTGCCAGCAGCTTAGGCCTAAGGGTAGCGTACGATTCCTACGAGCAGTACTTC. The encoded protein is CASSLGLRVAYDSYEQYF.